The T cell receptor (beta chain) under discussion was sequenced for a study of blood T cell dynamics during melanoma immunotherapy. Study findings and constraints: At W3, later disease-control patients showed bifurcated PBMC repertoire changes, unlike progressors.

TCRdb's table, derived via immunoSEQ multiplex PCR, lists solely in-frame clones and lacks some. Of roughly 6,600 clones listed, roughly 81% were seen once; the top ten hold about 33%. Between the trimmed V and J ends, which lost 2 bases and 1 base, there was a span of 9 bases. Per germline, CDR1 SGDLS and CDR2 YYNGEE. The CDR3 has 14 amino acids. Time point denoted: week 3, after first cycle of checkpoint inhibitor. Blood was drawn before treatment and at week 3 after checkpoint blockade. Note on this clone: Its antigen remains unidentified.

The chain carries TRBV9 and TRBJ1-2; no clear D gene. The clonotype originates from a human donor with melanoma. Some clones in this sample may be carry-over from other donors' samples. This sample comprised blood, obtained from a patient treated with checkpoint blockade. In DNA form, the CDR3 reads TGTGCCAGCAGCGTGCAGTCACTTAACTATGGCTACACCTTC. Residues: CASSVQSLNYGYTF.